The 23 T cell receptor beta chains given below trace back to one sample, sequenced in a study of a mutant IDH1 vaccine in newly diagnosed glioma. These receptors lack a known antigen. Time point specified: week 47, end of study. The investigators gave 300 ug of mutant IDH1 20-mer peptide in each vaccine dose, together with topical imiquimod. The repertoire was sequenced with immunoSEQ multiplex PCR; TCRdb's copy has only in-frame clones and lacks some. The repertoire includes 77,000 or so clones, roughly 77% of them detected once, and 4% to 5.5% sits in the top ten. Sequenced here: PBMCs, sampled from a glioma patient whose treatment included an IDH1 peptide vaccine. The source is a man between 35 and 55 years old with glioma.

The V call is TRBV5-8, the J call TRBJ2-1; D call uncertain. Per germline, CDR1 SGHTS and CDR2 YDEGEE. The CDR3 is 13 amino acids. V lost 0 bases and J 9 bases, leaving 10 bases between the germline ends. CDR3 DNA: TGTGCCAGCAGCTTGGTGTCCGGCGGTGAGCAGTTCTTC. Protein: CASSLVSGGEQFF.

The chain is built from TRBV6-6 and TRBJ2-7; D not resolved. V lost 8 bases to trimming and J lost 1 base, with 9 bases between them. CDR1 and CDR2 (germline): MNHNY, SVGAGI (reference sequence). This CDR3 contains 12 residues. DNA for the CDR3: TGTGCCAGCGCTGTAAGGTCCTACGAGCAGTACTTC. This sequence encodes CASAVRSYEQYF.

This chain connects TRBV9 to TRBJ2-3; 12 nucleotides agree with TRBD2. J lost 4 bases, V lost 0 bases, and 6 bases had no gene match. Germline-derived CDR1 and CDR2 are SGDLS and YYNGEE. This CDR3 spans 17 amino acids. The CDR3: CASSVAGTSGFSDTQYF. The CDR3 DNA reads TGTGCCAGCAGCGTAGCCGGGACTAGCGGGTTTTCAGATACGCAGTATTTT.

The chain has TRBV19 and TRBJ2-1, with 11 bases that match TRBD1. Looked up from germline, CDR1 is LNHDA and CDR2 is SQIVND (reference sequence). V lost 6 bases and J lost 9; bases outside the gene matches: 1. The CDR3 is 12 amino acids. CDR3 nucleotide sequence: TGTGCCAGTAGGGACAGGGGGCGTGAGCAGTTCTTC. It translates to CASRDRGREQFF.

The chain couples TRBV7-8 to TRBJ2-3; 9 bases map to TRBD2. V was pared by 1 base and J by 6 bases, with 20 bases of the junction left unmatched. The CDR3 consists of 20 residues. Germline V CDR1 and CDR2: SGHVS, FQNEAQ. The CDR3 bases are TGTGCCAGCAGCTTAGATTCCGGATCTGAACTTGGACTAGCGCGGGATACGCAGTATTTT. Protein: CASSLDSGSELGLARDTQYF.

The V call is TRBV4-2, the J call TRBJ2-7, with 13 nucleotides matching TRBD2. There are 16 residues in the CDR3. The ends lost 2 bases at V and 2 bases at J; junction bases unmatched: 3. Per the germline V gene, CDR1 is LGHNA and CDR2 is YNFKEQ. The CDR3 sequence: CASSQRGLAGAYEQYF. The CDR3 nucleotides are TGTGCCAGCAGCCAACGCGGACTAGCGGGGGCCTACGAGCAGTACTTC.

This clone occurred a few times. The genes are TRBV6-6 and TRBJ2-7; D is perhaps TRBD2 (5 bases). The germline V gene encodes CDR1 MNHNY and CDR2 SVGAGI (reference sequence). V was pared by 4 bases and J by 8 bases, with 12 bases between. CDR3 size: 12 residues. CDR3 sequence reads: CASSSRGGKQYF. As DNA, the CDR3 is TGTGCCAGCAGTTCCCGGGGTGGAAAGCAGTACTTC.

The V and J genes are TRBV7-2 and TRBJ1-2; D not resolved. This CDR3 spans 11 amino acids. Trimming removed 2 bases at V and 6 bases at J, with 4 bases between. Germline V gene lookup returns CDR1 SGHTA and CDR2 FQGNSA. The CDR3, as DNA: TGTGCCAGCAGCTTAAAAAATGGCTACACCTTC. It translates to CASSLKNGYTF.

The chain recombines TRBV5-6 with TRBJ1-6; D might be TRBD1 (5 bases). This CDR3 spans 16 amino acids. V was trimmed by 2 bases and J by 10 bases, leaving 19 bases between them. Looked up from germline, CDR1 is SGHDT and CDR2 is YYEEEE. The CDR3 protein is CASSLGLRGLGSPLHF. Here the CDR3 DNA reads TGTGCCAGCAGCTTAGGTCTACGGGGCCTTGGATCACCCCTCCACTTT.

The CDR3 coding sequence is TGTGCCAGCAGCTTAGAGAGGGGGATAAATCAGCCCCAGCATTTT. It is translated as CASSLERGINQPQHF. The rearrangement uses TRBV7-2 and TRBJ1-5; the D gene is possibly TRBD1 (6 bases). Germline V gene sequence: CDR1 SGHTA, CDR2 FQGNSA. This CDR3 is 15 amino acids long. Trimming removed 1 base from V and 4 bases from J, with 11 bases in between.

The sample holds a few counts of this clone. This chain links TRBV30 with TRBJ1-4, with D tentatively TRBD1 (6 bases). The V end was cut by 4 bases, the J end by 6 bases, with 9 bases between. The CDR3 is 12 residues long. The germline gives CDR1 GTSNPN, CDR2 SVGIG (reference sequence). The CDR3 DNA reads TGTGCCTGGACAGGGGACGATGAAAAACTGTTTTTT. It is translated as CAWTGDDEKLFF.

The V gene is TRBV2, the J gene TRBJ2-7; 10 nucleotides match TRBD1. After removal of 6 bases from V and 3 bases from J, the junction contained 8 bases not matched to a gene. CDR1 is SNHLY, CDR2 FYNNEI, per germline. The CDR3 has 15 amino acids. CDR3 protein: CASRAGTGEHYEQYF. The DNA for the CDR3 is TGTGCCAGCAGGGCCGGGACAGGGGAACACTACGAGCAGTACTTC.

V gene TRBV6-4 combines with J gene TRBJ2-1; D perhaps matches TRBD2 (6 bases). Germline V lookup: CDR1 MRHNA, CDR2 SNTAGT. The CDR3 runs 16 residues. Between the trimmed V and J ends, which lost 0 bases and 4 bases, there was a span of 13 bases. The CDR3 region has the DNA TGTGCCAGCAGTGACTCGGCGCGGGGTAGATACAATGAGCAGTTCTTC. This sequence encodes CASSDSARGRYNEQFF.

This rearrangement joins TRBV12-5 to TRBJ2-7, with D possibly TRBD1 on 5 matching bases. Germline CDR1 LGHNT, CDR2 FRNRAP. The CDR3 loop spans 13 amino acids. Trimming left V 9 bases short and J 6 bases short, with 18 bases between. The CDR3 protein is CASSPTAWGEQYF. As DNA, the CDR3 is TGTGCTAGCTCCCCGACAGCCTGGGGCGAGCAGTACTTC.

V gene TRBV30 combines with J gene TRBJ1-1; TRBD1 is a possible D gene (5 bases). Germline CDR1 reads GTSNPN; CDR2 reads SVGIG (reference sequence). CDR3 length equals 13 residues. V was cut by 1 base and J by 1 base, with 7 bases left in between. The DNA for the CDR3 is TGTGCCTGGAGTGCAGGGCGGAACACTGAAGCTTTCTTT. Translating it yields CAWSAGRNTEAFF. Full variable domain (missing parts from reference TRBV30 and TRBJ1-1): SQTIHQWPATLVQPVGSPLSLECTVEGTSNPNLYWYRQAAGRGLQLLFYSVGIGQISSEVPQNLSASRPQDRQFILSSKKLLLSDSGFYLCAWSAGRNTEAFFGQGTRLTVV.

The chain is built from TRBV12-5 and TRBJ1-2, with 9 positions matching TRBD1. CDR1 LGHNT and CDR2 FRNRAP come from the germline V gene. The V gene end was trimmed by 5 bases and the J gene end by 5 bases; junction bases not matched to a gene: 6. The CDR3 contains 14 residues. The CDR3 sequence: CASGATGGGYGYTF. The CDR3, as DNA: TGTGCTAGTGGTGCGACAGGGGGAGGATATGGCTACACCTTC.

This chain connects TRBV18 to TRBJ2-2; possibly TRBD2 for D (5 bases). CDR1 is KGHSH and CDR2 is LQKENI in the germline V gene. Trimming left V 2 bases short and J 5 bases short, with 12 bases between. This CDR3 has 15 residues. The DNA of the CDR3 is TGTGCCAGCTCACCAGGGCGACCGGGAACCGGGGAGCTGTTTTTT. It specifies CASSPGRPGTGELFF.

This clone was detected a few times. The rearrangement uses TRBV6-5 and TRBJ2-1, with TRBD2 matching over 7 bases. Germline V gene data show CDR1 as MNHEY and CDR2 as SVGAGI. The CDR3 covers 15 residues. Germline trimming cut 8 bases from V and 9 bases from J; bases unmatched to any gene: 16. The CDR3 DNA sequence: TGTGCCAGCGGGCGACTAGCCGACCGGGGTGGTGAGCAGTTCTTC. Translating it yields CASGRLADRGGEQFF.

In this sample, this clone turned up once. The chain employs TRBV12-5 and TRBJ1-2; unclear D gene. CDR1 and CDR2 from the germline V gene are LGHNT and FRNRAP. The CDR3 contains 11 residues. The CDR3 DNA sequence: TGTGCCTTAGCGGTTTCTATGGACTACACCTTC. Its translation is CALAVSMDYTF.

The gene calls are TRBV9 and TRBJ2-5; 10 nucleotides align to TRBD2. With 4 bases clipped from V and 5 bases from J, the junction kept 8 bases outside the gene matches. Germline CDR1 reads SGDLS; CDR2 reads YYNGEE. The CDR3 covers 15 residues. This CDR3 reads CASSLAGEGRETQYF. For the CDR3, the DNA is TGTGCCAGCAGCCTAGCGGGAGAGGGGCGGGAGACCCAGTACTTC.

The CDR3 sequence: CASSPAAGASSYGYTF. The CDR3 DNA sequence: TGTGCCAGCTCACCGGCAGCGGGGGCAAGCAGCTATGGCTACACCTTC. The chain couples TRBV18 to TRBJ1-2; TRBD1 might be the D (6 bases). V lost 3 bases and J lost 4, with 18 bases in between. The CDR3 is 16 residues long. Germline CDR1 KGHSH, CDR2 LQKENI.

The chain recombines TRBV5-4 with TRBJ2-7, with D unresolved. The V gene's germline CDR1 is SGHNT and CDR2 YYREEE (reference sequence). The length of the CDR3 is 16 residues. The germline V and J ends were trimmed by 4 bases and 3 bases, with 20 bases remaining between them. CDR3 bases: TGTGCCAGCAGCCAAAGAAAAAGGGCACTGTTCTACGAGCAGTACTTC. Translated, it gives CASSQRKRALFYEQYF.

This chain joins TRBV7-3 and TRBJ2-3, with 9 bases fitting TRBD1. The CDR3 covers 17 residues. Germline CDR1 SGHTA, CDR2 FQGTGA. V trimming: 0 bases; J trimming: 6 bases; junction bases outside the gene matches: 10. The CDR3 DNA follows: TGTGCCAGCAGCTTAACGGCGGGACAGGGCCCCTTGGATACGCAGTATTTT. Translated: CASSLTAGQGPLDTQYF.